Sequencing of this T cell receptor (beta chain) was carried out in a study of PD-1 blockade in classical Hodgkin lymphoma. On the study more broadly: Nivolumab was given intravenously to patients at 3 mg/kg every 2 weeks. Regarding the study as a whole: TCR diversity rose significantly by C4D1 in CD4+ but not CD8+ cells.

No patient escaped relapse after autologous stem cell transplantation, and brentuximab vedotin exposure varied. The assay was immunoSEQ multiplex PCR, and TCRdb's table has in-frame clones only and misses some. The sample yields over 10,000 clones, roughly 76% seen once. Per germline, CDR1 MGHRA and CDR2 YSYEKL. The CDR3 contains 14 residues. V was cut by 0 bases and J by 9 bases, with 12 bases left in between. In regard to this clone: Antigen: not known.

This specimen was peripheral blood mononuclear cells (PBMCs), taken at baseline. The clonotype originates from a human donor with classical Hodgkin lymphoma. V and J are TRBV4-1 and TRBJ2-1; possibly TRBD2 for D (5 bases). Here the CDR3 DNA reads TGCGCCAGCAGCCAAGATAGAGGGTCTAGTGAGCAGTTCTTC. Translation gives CASSQDRGSSEQFF.